This is a list of T cell receptor beta chains from one sample in a study of shared clonotypes between healthy human individuals. The repertoire was sequenced with immunoSEQ multiplex PCR; TCRdb's copy has only in-frame clones and lacks some. The sample yields about 2,500,000 clones, approximately 94% seen once. Sample: naive CD4+ T cells sorted from blood. These receptors were taken from a man aged 18 to 30 in good health. The CDR3 runs from the conserved cysteine through the conserved F or W. D genes are given only for firm matches. Rows may omit the clone size; those that give it use once, few, many or a size class.

clone size,J gene,V gene,D gene,CDR3 protein,CDR3 DNA
few,TRBJ1-1,TRBV30,NA,CAWSVGVGSGMNTEAFF,TGTGCCTGGAGTGTTGGAGTAGGGAGTGGGATGAACACTGAAGCTTTCTTT
NA,TRBJ1-2,TRBV7-2,NA,CASSYQTQYGYTF,TGTGCCAGCAGCTACCAGACCCAGTATGGCTACACCTTC
NA,TRBJ1-1,TRBV6-1,NA,CASSFSGWGTEAFF,TGTGCCAGCAGTTTTTCAGGGTGGGGCACTGAAGCTTTCTTT
NA,TRBJ2-1,TRBV11-2,NA,CASSHKTAYNEQFF,TGTGCCAGCAGCCATAAGACAGCATACAATGAGCAGTTCTTC
NA,TRBJ2-7,TRBV18,NA,CASSPGEGTYEQYF,TGTGCCAGCTCACCGGGCGAGGGGACCTACGAGCAGTACTTC
NA,TRBJ1-5,TRBV18,NA,CASSQGVGQPQHF,TGTGCCAGCTCACAGGGGGTCGGACAGCCCCAGCATTTT
NA,TRBJ2-2,TRBV5-5,NA,CASSLEGPGELFF,TGTGCCAGCAGCTTGGAGGGACCCGGGGAGCTGTTTTTT
NA,TRBJ1-2,TRBV5-4,NA,CASSLDPGANGYTF,TGTGCCAGCAGCTTGGACCCGGGGGCGAATGGCTACACCTTC
NA,TRBJ1-5,TRBV2,TRBD1,CASSPIDRGLQPQHF,TGTGCCAGCAGCCCAATCGACAGGGGGCTTCAGCCCCAGCATTTT
NA,TRBJ2-3,TRBV7-9,NA,CASSLAWSYPGYF,TGTGCCAGCAGCTTAGCGTGGAGCTACCCCGGGTATTTT
NA,TRBJ2-5,TRBV7-9,TRBD1,CASSFPGQGATQTQYF,TGTGCCAGCAGCTTTCCCGGACAGGGGGCGACACAGACCCAGTACTTC
NA,TRBJ1-5,TRBV10-3,NA,CAIRRGSNQPQHF,TGTGCCATCAGGCGGGGTAGCAATCAGCCCCAGCATTTT
NA,TRBJ2-5,TRBV7-2,TRBD1,CASSFPRGQGETQYF,TGTGCCAGCAGCTTCCCCCGGGGACAGGGGGAGACCCAGTACTTC
NA,TRBJ2-5,TRBV7-2,TRBD2,CASSLRGTSGKGETQYF,TGTGCCAGCAGCTTACGGGGGACTAGCGGGAAGGGTGAGACCCAGTACTTC
NA,TRBJ2-7,TRBV4-1,TRBD2,CASSLLQGAGATDLDF,TGCGCCAGCAGCCTCCTTCAGGGAGCGGGGGCGACTGATTTGGATTTC
NA,TRBJ1-3,TRBV6-1,NA,CASTGSGNTIYF,TGTGCCAGCACAGGGTCTGGAAACACCATATATTTT
NA,TRBJ2-5,TRBV7-9,NA,CASSFWEVQETQYF,TGTGCCAGCAGCTTTTGGGAAGTTCAAGAGACCCAGTACTTC
NA,TRBJ2-3,TRBV28,NA,CASSFPRGRADTQYF,TGTGCCAGCAGTTTTCCGCGGGGTCGCGCAGATACGCAGTATTTT
NA,TRBJ1-2,TRBV19,NA,CASSRTVNENYGYTF,TGTGCCAGTAGTCGGACGGTAAATGAGAACTATGGCTACACCTTC
NA,TRBJ2-7,TRBV5-4,NA,CASRQDSYEQYF,TGTGCCAGCAGGCAAGACTCGTACGAGCAGTACTTC
once,TRBJ1-6,TRBV6-1,NA,CASSEAGQSYNSPLHF,TGTGCCAGCAGTGAAGCCGGACAGTCCTATAATTCACCCCTCCACTTT
NA,TRBJ2-3,TRBV7-2,TRBD2,CASSLTSVNTDTQYF,TGTGCCAGCAGCTTAACTAGCGTAAACACAGATACGCAGTATTTT
few,TRBJ2-7,TRBV2,TRBD1,CASRGDSVPEQYF,TGTGCCAGCAGGGGGGACAGTGTCCCCGAGCAGTACTTC
NA,TRBJ2-7,TRBV5-6,NA,CASSFAEWAYEQYF,TGTGCCAGCAGCTTCGCGGAGTGGGCCTACGAGCAGTACTTC
once,TRBJ2-7,TRBV19,NA,CASSIDARGEQYF,TGTGCCAGTAGTATAGATGCGAGGGGCGAGCAGTACTTC
few,TRBJ1-4,TRBV2,NA,CASRETPLSEKLFF,TGTGCCAGCAGGGAGACACCCTTGAGTGAAAAACTGTTTTTT
NA,TRBJ2-7,TRBV7-2,NA,CASSPDLHPMYEQYF,TGTGCCAGCAGTCCAGACTTACACCCGATGTACGAGCAGTACTTC
NA,TRBJ2-7,TRBV2,NA,CASNRVLYEQYF,TGTGCCAGCAATCGAGTCCTTTACGAGCAGTACTTC
NA,TRBJ2-7,TRBV27,TRBD1,CASSLGTGEYEQYF,TGTGCCAGCAGTCTCGGGACAGGGGAGTACGAGCAGTACTTC
once,TRBJ1-6,TRBV5-6,TRBD1,CASSYFRDRNNSPLHF,TGTGCCAGCAGCTACTTCCGGGACAGGAATAATTCACCCCTCCACTTT
once,TRBJ2-7,TRBV5-1,NA,CASSWAASYEQYF,TGCGCCAGCAGCTGGGCGGCCTCCTACGAGCAGTACTTC
NA,TRBJ1-6,TRBV7-9,NA,CASSPPGKADNSPLHF,TGTGCCAGCAGCCCCCCAGGGAAGGCGGATAATTCACCCCTCCACTTT
NA,TRBJ1-2,TRBV10-3,NA,CAISESGATYGYTF,TGTGCCATCAGTGAGTCGGGAGCCACCTATGGCTACACCTTC
NA,TRBJ2-1,TRBV11-2,TRBD2,CASSLGWTSGRELDNEQFF,TGTGCCAGCAGCTTAGGGTGGACTAGCGGGCGTGAACTAGACAATGAGCAGTTCTTC
once,TRBJ1-2,TRBV6-6,NA,CASSYSVNYGYTF,TGTGCCAGCAGTTATTCCGTTAACTATGGCTACACCTTC
NA,TRBJ1-1,TRBV6-5,TRBD1,CASSPDRGGTEAFF,TGTGCCAGCAGTCCGGACAGGGGAGGCACTGAAGCTTTCTTT
NA,TRBJ2-6,TRBV19,NA,CASSQGTPSGANVLTF,TGTGCCAGTAGTCAGGGGACTCCCTCTGGGGCCAACGTCCTGACTTTC
NA,TRBJ2-5,TRBV5-1,TRBD1,CASSRTGGREETQYF,TGCGCCAGCAGCCGGACAGGGGGGCGGGAAGAGACCCAGTACTTC
NA,TRBJ1-1,TRBV30,TRBD1,CAWRGDRGLNTEAFF,TGTGCCTGGAGAGGGGACAGGGGTTTGAACACTGAAGCTTTCTTT
NA,TRBJ2-7,TRBV7-8,NA,CASSLGSTYEQYF,TGTGCCAGCAGCTTAGGTAGCACCTACGAGCAGTACTTC
NA,TRBJ2-7,TRBV29-1,TRBD2,CSVAGREYEQYF,TGCAGCGTTGCCGGGAGGGAATACGAGCAGTACTTC
NA,TRBJ2-7,TRBV27,TRBD2,CASSPGLAGSYEQYF,TGTGCCAGCAGTCCTGGACTAGCGGGAAGCTACGAGCAGTACTTC
NA,TRBJ1-6,TRBV7-3,NA,CASSLTGVNNSPLHF,TGTGCCAGCAGCTTAACGGGAGTAAATAATTCACCCCTCCACTTT
NA,TRBJ2-3,TRBV19,TRBD1,CASSIETGGDTQYF,TGTGCCAGTAGTATAGAGACAGGGGGAGATACGCAGTATTTT
NA,TRBJ2-1,TRBV7-2,NA,CASRPGQSNFNEQFF,TGTGCCAGCAGACCCGGACAGAGTAACTTCAATGAGCAGTTCTTC
NA,TRBJ2-5,TRBV10-3,NA,CAIRQGGEETQYF,TGTGCCATCAGGCAGGGGGGAGAAGAGACCCAGTACTTC
once,TRBJ1-4,TRBV19,TRBD1,CASSIGQGASNEKLFF,TGTGCCAGTAGTATAGGGCAGGGGGCGTCAAATGAAAAACTGTTTTTT
NA,TRBJ1-6,TRBV6-5,NA,CASSYSQYNSPLHF,TGTGCCAGCAGTTACTCCCAGTATAATTCACCCCTCCACTTT
NA,TRBJ2-7,TRBV4-1,TRBD2,CASSPSRKIAGGPGDEQYF,TGCGCCAGCAGCCCCTCCCGGAAAATAGCGGGAGGGCCTGGCGACGAGCAGTACTTC
NA,TRBJ2-2,TRBV4-2,TRBD2,CASSQDRGGDTGELFF,TGTGCCAGCAGCCAAGATCGGGGGGGCGACACCGGGGAGCTGTTTTTT